These 32 T cell receptor beta chains share one sample of origin, sequenced in a study of shared T cell receptors in the human thymus (dated by TCRdb to about 2021). The protocol used for the library was the immunoSEQ multiplex PCR assay. Sourced from immuneACCESS, this table was stored by TCRdb with only in-frame sequences that have V and J called. A share of the clones is absent; for the studies checked, an unresolved V gene accounts for under half, and the remainder has no known explanation. The sample data list 630,000 or so clones, and approximately 87% of these were observed just once. Clones ranked in the top ten supply over 0.008% of the sample. The same data also contributed to another study, on human thymus T cells.

Sequenced material: thymocytes. Every receptor here comes from a boy younger than two with a congenital heart defect. Donor details come from another sample of the same person, matched by shared clones.

The chain links TRBV28 to TRBJ2-3; D is unresolved. The CDR3 contains 14 residues. CDR1 is MDHEN, CDR2 SYDVKM, per germline. The germline V and J ends were trimmed by 5 bases and 4 bases, with 13 bases remaining between them. As DNA, the CDR3 is TGTGCCAGCAGTATCCCGAGCCGGGCAGATACGCAGTATTTT. This translates into CASSIPSRADTQYF.

The rearrangement uses TRBV5-1 and TRBJ1-6, with a possible D match to TRBD1 (6 bases). This CDR3 is built from 18 residues. The germline CDR1 and CDR2 sequences are SGHRS and YFSETQ. Trimming took 0 bases from V and 0 from J, leaving 13 bases between them. The CDR3 is CASSLGGPSSSYNSPLHF. The CDR3 DNA reads as TGCGCCAGCAGCTTGGGGGGGCCCTCATCCTCCTATAATTCACCCCTCCACTTT.

The CDR3 DNA reads as TGCAGTGCCGACAGGGCTCAAGCTTTCTTT. This sequence encodes CSADRAQAFF. This rearrangement joins TRBV20-1 to TRBJ1-1; 7 nucleotides align to TRBD1. The J segment lost 9 bases and the V segment lost 6 bases, leaving 4 bases of the junction unmatched. Germline CDR1 reads DFQATT; CDR2 reads SNEGSKA (reference sequence). The CDR3 runs 10 residues.

The chain employs TRBV28 and TRBJ1-4; 9 bases align to TRBD1. With 7 bases clipped from V and 8 bases from J, the junction kept 8 bases outside the gene matches. CDR1 and CDR2 from the germline V gene are MDHEN and SYDVKM. CDR3 length equals 14 residues. The CDR3 loop reads CASTLTGGREKLFF. The CDR3 DNA follows: TGTGCCAGCACCCTGACAGGGGGTAGGGAAAAACTGTTTTTT.

The rearrangement joins TRBV11-2 to TRBJ1-1; perhaps TRBD1 as D (5 bases). Trimming shortened V by 1 base and J by 0 bases, and 12 bases separated the two germline ends. The CDR3 is 16 amino acids. Per germline, CDR1 SGHAT and CDR2 FQNNGV. CDR3 nucleotide sequence: TGTGCCAGCAGCTTAGGAGTGACAGATTTGAACACTGAAGCTTTCTTT. This codes for CASSLGVTDLNTEAFF.

V usage is TRBV27 and J usage is TRBJ2-1; TRBD2 is a possible D gene (6 bases). The V gene lost 5 bases and the J gene lost 1 base, with 15 bases spanning the gap. The CDR3 consists of 16 residues. Germline values: CDR1 MNHEY, CDR2 SMNVEV (reference sequence). For the CDR3, the DNA is TGTGCCAGCAGTCCTCTAGCGTCCTGTTCCTACAATGAGCAGTTCTTC. Its protein product is CASSPLASCSYNEQFF.

The chain couples TRBV6-1 to TRBJ2-3, with D possibly being TRBD2 (5 bases). The CDR3 is made up of 15 amino acids. The germline V gene has CDR1 MNHNS and CDR2 SASEGT. V was shortened by 5 bases and J by 3 bases, with 15 bases between the two germline ends. DNA of the CDR3: TGTGCCAGCAGTTTCCGGGAACGGTTGACAGATACGCAGTATTTT. Amino acids: CASSFRERLTDTQYF.

The V call is TRBV27, the J call TRBJ1-2, with D maybe TRBD1 (6 bases). Looked up from germline, CDR1 is MNHEY and CDR2 is SMNVEV (reference sequence). This CDR3 comprises 14 residues. Trimming removed 8 bases at V and 0 bases at J, with 13 bases between. For the CDR3, the DNA is TGTGCCAGCGCCGGACAGCAAACTAACTATGGCTACACCTTC. Its protein product is CASAGQQTNYGYTF.

This chain joins TRBV30 and TRBJ2-7, with TRBD1 as a possible D gene (7 bases). The CDR3 extends over 14 amino acids. V lost 5 bases, J lost 2 bases, and 16 bases lay in between. Germline V lookup: CDR1 GTSNPN, CDR2 SVGIG (reference sequence). The CDR3 is CAWGRTGGPYEQYF. DNA of the CDR3: TGTGCCTGGGGAAGGACAGGAGGGCCCTACGAGCAGTACTTC. The variable domain in full, with the rest retrieved from reference TRBV30 and TRBJ2-7, is SQTIHQWPATLVQPVGSPLSLECTVEGTSNPNLYWYRQAAGRGLQLLFYSVGIGQISSEVPQNLSASRPQDRQFILSSKKLLLSDSGFYLCAWGRTGGPYEQYFGPGTRLTVT.

The CDR3 is CASSQGASRSSYNEQFF. The CDR3 region has the DNA TGCGCCAGCAGCCAAGGTGCTAGCAGAAGCTCCTACAATGAGCAGTTCTTC. This rearrangement joins TRBV4-3 to TRBJ2-1, with D possibly being TRBD2 (5 bases). The V gene lost 1 base and the J gene lost 0 bases, with 13 bases spanning the gap. Germline V gene lookup returns CDR1 LGHNA and CDR2 YSLEER. This CDR3 region has 17 residues.

The chain couples TRBV6-1 to TRBJ2-1; 9 bases are a match to TRBD2. The CDR3 consists of 13 residues. The germline gives CDR1 MNHNS, CDR2 SASEGT. J lost 7 bases, V lost 4 bases, and 2 bases had no gene match. CDR3 in DNA: TGTGCCAGCAGTGGTAGCGGGAGTAATGAGCAGTTCTTC. This sequence encodes CASSGSGSNEQFF.

The chain recombines TRBV29-1 with TRBJ2-5, with 8 bases aligning to TRBD2. Germline loops: CDR1 SQVTM, CDR2 ANQGSEA. J lost 1 base, V lost 3 bases, and 19 bases had no gene match. There are 19 residues in the CDR3. CDR3 sequence: CSVESGGFLGGHAQETQYF. The CDR3 nucleotides read TGCAGCGTTGAGTCGGGGGGGTTTCTGGGCGGACACGCCCAAGAGACCCAGTACTTC.

The chain has TRBV29-1 and TRBJ1-1; D is possibly TRBD1 (5 bases). Germline CDR1 SQVTM, CDR2 ANQGSEA. Trimming removed 4 bases from V and 1 base from J, with 16 bases in between. The CDR3 sequence is 15 residues long. CDR3 sequence reads: CSVAQGHGRNTEAFF. In DNA form, the CDR3 reads TGCAGCGTTGCGCAGGGTCACGGACGGAACACTGAAGCTTTCTTT.

The chain is built from TRBV4-3 and TRBJ2-5; TRBD1 agrees at 10 bases. Germline CDR1 is LGHNA and CDR2 is YSLEER. V lost 1 base to trimming and J lost 1 base; unmatched junction nucleotides: 6. This CDR3 comprises 17 residues. The CDR3 coding sequence is TGCGCCAGCAGCCAAGTCGGGACAGGGGCCCTCCAAGAGACCCAGTACTTC. This gives the protein CASSQVGTGALQETQYF.

This chain links TRBV21-1 with TRBJ1-5; the D call TRBD1 from the table was never checked on the DNA. TRBV21-1 is deemed a pseudogene. The CDR3 covers 17 residues. DNA for the CDR3: TGTGCCAGCGGAGGACAGAACTATAAAGTGGGCAATCAGCCCCAGCATTTT. This codes for CASGGQNYKVGNQPQHF.

The J gene is TRBJ2-7, the V gene TRBV30, with 11 positions matching TRBD2. CDR1 is GTSNPN, CDR2 SVGIG, per germline (reference sequence). The CDR3 consists of 14 residues. After removal of 2 bases from V and 0 bases from J, the junction contained 0 bases not matched to a gene. The DNA for the CDR3 is TGTGCCTGGAGTACTAGCGGGAGCTCCTACGAGCAGTACTTC. Its translation: CAWSTSGSSYEQYF.

The V and J genes are TRBV2 and TRBJ1-1; tentative D call: TRBD1 (5 bases). Trimming shortened V by 4 bases and J by 7 bases, and 10 bases separated the two germline ends. Germline CDR1 reads SNHLY; CDR2 reads FYNNEI. This CDR3 spans 12 amino acids. CDR3 loop: CASSVGVGEAFF. As DNA, the CDR3 is TGTGCCAGCAGTGTAGGGGTCGGTGAAGCTTTCTTT.

CDR3 protein: CASGKIREGPTEQYF. CDR3 nucleotide sequence: TGTGCTAGTGGTAAAATCCGGGAGGGCCCCACCGAGCAGTACTTC. V is TRBV12-5 and J is TRBJ2-7, with TRBD2 identical over 8 bases. There are 15 residues in the CDR3. Per germline, CDR1 LGHNT and CDR2 FRNRAP. The V gene end was trimmed by 5 bases and the J gene end by 6 bases; junction bases not matched to a gene: 12.

This clone occurred once. The chain combines TRBV6-5 with TRBJ2-1; 9 nucleotides align to TRBD2. The CDR3 covers 16 residues. The junction had 10 bases not matched to a gene; V was cut back by 4 bases and J by 6 bases. Per germline, CDR1 MNHEY and CDR2 SVGAGI. The CDR3 region has the DNA TGTGCCAGCAGTTCGAGCGGGAGGACATATGGCAATGAGCAGTTCTTC. Amino acids: CASSSSGRTYGNEQFF.

The chain couples TRBV10-2 to TRBJ2-1, with D possibly TRBD2 on 6 matching bases. Germline assignment: CDR1 WSHSY and CDR2 SAAADI. V was trimmed by 7 bases and J by 7 bases, leaving 20 bases between them. CDR3 length: 15 amino acids. This chain's CDR3 is CASIWDPRGGNEQFF. The CDR3 DNA reads as TGCGCCAGCATTTGGGACCCCCGCGGAGGGAATGAGCAGTTCTTC.

The rearrangement links TRBV9 to TRBJ2-2, with 11 bases that match TRBD2. The CDR3 sequence is 19 residues long. The ends lost 0 bases at V and 0 bases at J; junction bases unmatched: 7. Germline V lookup: CDR1 SGDLS, CDR2 YYNGEE. CDR3 amino acids: CASSVGTSGPPTNTGELFF. CDR3 nucleotides: TGTGCCAGCAGCGTAGGGACTAGCGGGCCTCCCACGAACACCGGGGAGCTGTTTTTT.

This chain uses TRBV6-1 with TRBJ1-1; 7 positions match TRBD1. The CDR3 totals 13 residues. The V gene's germline CDR1 is MNHNS and CDR2 SASEGT. The junction had 4 bases not matched to a gene; V was cut back by 6 bases and J by 3 bases. CDR3 protein: CASRAGTDTEAFF. DNA of the CDR3: TGTGCCAGCAGAGCTGGGACAGACACTGAAGCTTTCTTT.

As concerns this clone: A read error may produce the germline difference seen at one junction end. Other nucleotide sequences from this sample produce the same CDR3. The gene calls are TRBV4-3 and TRBJ1-6, with D possibly TRBD1 on 5 matching bases. Per germline, CDR1 LGHNA and CDR2 YSLEER. The CDR3 is 18 residues long. CDR3 in amino acids: CASSQETQRGSYNSPLHF. CDR3 coding DNA: TGCGCCAGCAGCCAAGAAACCCAGCGGGGCTCCTATAATTCCCCCCTCCACTTT.

This chain joins TRBV6-1 and TRBJ2-7; the D gene is possibly TRBD1 (6 bases). In germline, CDR1 is MNHNS, CDR2 SASEGT. There are 11 residues in the CDR3. V lost 10 bases to trimming and J lost 4 bases, with 11 bases between them. The CDR3, as DNA: TGTGCCACCGCCAGGGGATACGAGCAGTACTTC. Translation gives CATARGYEQYF.

On this clone: Additional DNA sequences in this sample encode the identical CDR3. J is TRBJ1-2 and V is TRBV4-1; 7 nucleotides agree with TRBD1. Germline lookup yields CDR1 MGHRA and CDR2 YSYEKL. V lost 6 bases to trimming and J lost 4 bases; unmatched junction nucleotides: 5. The CDR3 extends over 13 amino acids. Here the CDR3 reads CASSPGTAYGYTF. The CDR3 nucleotides read TGCGCCAGCAGTCCCGGGACAGCCTATGGCTACACCTTC.

This chain links TRBV7-2 with TRBJ1-3; D is ambiguous. The length of the CDR3 is 19 residues. The V end was cut by 0 bases, the J end by 0 bases, with 18 bases between. In germline, CDR1 is SGHTA, CDR2 FQGNSA. DNA for the CDR3: TGTGCCAGCAGCTTAGCGCGGCAGCCACCCCTTTCCTCTGGAAACACCATATATTTT. Translation: CASSLARQPPLSSGNTIYF.

This chain joins TRBV2 and TRBJ1-2, with 7 bases identical to TRBD1. This CDR3 has 13 amino acids. V was pared by 8 bases and J by 0 bases, with 3 bases of the junction left unmatched. The germline gives CDR1 SNHLY, CDR2 FYNNEI. The CDR3 DNA reads as TGTGCCAGCTCACAGGGGACTAACTATGGCTACACCTTC. Translating gives CASSQGTNYGYTF.

The rearrangement links TRBV7-9 to TRBJ2-3; the D gene is possibly TRBD2 (6 bases). V lost 4 bases to trimming and J lost 2 bases, with 19 bases between them. There are 17 residues in the CDR3. Germline V lookup: CDR1 SEHNR, CDR2 FQNEAQ (reference sequence). In DNA form, the CDR3 reads TGTGCCAGCAGCTCCCCGGGCGGGGCGGGCCCCACAGATACGCAGTATTTT. This gives the protein CASSSPGGAGPTDTQYF.

This clone was seen more than once but under ten times. The chain couples TRBV4-1 to TRBJ1-1; 7 bases agree with TRBD1. Germline CDR1 MGHRA, CDR2 YSYEKL. This CDR3 spans 17 amino acids. Trimming removed 2 bases from V and 6 bases from J; junction bases left unmatched: 15. CDR3 protein: CASSQSRLDREFSEAFF. CDR3 coding DNA: TGCGCCAGCAGCCAATCCCGTCTCGACAGGGAATTTTCTGAAGCTTTCTTT.

The rearrangement joins TRBV11-2 to TRBJ1-1; D ambiguous. CDR1 is SGHAT, CDR2 FQNNGV, per germline. V dropped 6 bases and J dropped 5 bases, with 16 bases sitting between them. The CDR3 length is 14 residues. CDR3 sequence (DNA): TGTGCCAGCAGTCCAGACGCCCGAGGGACTGAAGCTTTCTTT. It encodes CASSPDARGTEAFF.

V usage is TRBV28 and J usage is TRBJ1-2; 10 bases match TRBD1. The germline V gene encodes CDR1 MDHEN and CDR2 SYDVKM. This CDR3 comprises 16 residues. With 1 base clipped from V and 5 bases from J, the junction kept 7 bases outside the gene matches. The CDR3 reads CASSLLSWTGGYGYTF. The CDR3 DNA reads TGTGCCAGCAGTTTATTAAGCTGGACAGGGGGATATGGCTACACCTTC.

The gene calls are TRBV2 and TRBJ1-5; 8 nucleotides agree with TRBD1. V shed 6 bases and J 0 bases; nucleotides not matched to a gene: 4. The CDR3 has 15 amino acids. Germline V lookup: CDR1 SNHLY, CDR2 FYNNEI. CDR3 in DNA: TGTGCCAGCAGAGGACAGGGTTATAGCAATCAGCCCCAGCATTTT. Protein sequence: CASRGQGYSNQPQHF.